This TCR beta chain comes out of a study of blood T cell repertoires in COVID-19. This CDR3 spans 13 amino acids. V was clipped by 7 bases and J by 0 bases, with 9 bases between them. CDR1 is SGHDT and CDR2 is YYEEEE in the germline V gene. Only in-frame clones appear in the TCRdb table, and some are missing; sequencing was by immunoSEQ multiplex PCR. The sample records around 470,000 clones, 85% to 90% being singletons. The source is a man between 18 and 35 years old with COVID-19, enrolled during active disease. Sequencing was performed on peripheral blood. The chain joins TRBV5-6 to TRBJ2-3; D possibly corresponds to TRBD2 (6 bases). The CDR3, as DNA: TGTGCCAGCTTCAGCGGGAGCACAGATACGCAGTATTTT. Amino acid sequence: CASFSGSTDTQYF.